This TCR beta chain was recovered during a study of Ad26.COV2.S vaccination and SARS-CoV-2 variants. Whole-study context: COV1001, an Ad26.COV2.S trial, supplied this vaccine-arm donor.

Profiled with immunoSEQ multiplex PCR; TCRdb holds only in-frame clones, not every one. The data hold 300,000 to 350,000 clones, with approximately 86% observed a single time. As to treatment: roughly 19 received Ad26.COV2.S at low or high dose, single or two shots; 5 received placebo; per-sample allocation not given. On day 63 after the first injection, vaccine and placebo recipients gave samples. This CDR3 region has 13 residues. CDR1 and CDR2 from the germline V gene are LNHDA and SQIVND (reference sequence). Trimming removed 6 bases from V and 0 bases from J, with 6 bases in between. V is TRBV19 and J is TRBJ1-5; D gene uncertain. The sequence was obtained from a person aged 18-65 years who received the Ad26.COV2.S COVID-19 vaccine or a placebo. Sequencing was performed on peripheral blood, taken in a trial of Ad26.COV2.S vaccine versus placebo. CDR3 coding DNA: TGTGCCAGTAGGAGGTATAGCAATCAGCCCCAGCATTTT. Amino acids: CASRRYSNQPQHF.